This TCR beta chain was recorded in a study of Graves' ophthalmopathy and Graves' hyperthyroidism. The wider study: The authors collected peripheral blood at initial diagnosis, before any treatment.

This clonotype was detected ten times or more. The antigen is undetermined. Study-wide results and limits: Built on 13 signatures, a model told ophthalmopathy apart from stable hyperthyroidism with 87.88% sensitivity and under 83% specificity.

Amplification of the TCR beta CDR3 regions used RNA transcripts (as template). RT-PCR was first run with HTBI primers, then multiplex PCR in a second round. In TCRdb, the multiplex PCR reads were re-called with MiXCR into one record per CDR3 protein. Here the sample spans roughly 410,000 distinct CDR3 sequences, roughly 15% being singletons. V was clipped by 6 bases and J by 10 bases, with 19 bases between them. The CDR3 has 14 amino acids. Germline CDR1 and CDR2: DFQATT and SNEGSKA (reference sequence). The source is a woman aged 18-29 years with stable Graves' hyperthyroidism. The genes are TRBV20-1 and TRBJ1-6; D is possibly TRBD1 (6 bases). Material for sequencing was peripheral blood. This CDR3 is CSAALRGLGSPLHF. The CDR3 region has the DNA TGCAGTGCGGCCCTCAGGGGACTCGGGTCACCCCTCCACTTT.